This T cell receptor (beta chain) was sequenced in a study of blood T cell repertoires in COVID-19. About the research overall: Nucleic acid was either cDNA or gDNA, and it came from T cells, B-cell-depleted T cells, or PBMCs.

The germline V gene encodes CDR1 LGHDT and CDR2 YNNKEL (reference sequence). CDR3 length equals 16 residues. Trimming at V came to 3 bases and at J to 0 bases, leaving 4 bases not matched to a gene. Only in-frame clones appear in the TCRdb table, and some are missing; sequencing was by immunoSEQ multiplex PCR. The sample lists 100,000 to 150,000 clones, roughly four fifths occurring once. Sequenced material: peripheral blood. The receptor was isolated from a man aged 55 to 69 with acute or convalescent COVID-19. V gene TRBV3-1 (or the pseudogene TRBV3-2) combines with J gene TRBJ1-4; 7 bases map to TRBD1. CDR3 residues: CASSHGTVSTNEKLFF. DNA for the CDR3: TGTGCCAGCAGCCACGGGACAGTCTCAACTAATGAAAAACTGTTTTTT.